This T cell receptor beta chain came from a study of beta chain features in type 1 diabetes. Notes on this clone: What it binds is unknown.

Expressed TCRB transcripts were sequenced because the isolated RNA had all been reverse transcribed beforehand. Clones were read by immunoSEQ multiplex PCR, and TCRdb kept only the in-frame ones, dropping some. The table shows around 330,000 clones, with around 10% occurring only once. CD4+ naive, central memory, regulatory and stem cell-like memory subsets were isolated by sorting on CD45RO/CCR7/CD25/CD127/CD95/CD27. Purity exceeded 98% in all sorted populations. General study results and limits: Fewer insertions but more deletions were seen at VDJ junctions in type 1 diabetes patients.

This CDR3 has 12 amino acids. Looked up from germline, CDR1 is GTSNPN and CDR2 is SVGIG (reference sequence). This receptor was taken from a young woman in good health. V usage is TRBV30 and J usage is TRBJ1-1; perhaps TRBD1 as D (5 bases). The source material was naive CD4+ T cells from blood. The CDR3 loop is CAGARVETEAFF. The DNA for the CDR3 is TGTGCGGGTGCCAGGGTAGAAACTGAAGCTTTCTTT.